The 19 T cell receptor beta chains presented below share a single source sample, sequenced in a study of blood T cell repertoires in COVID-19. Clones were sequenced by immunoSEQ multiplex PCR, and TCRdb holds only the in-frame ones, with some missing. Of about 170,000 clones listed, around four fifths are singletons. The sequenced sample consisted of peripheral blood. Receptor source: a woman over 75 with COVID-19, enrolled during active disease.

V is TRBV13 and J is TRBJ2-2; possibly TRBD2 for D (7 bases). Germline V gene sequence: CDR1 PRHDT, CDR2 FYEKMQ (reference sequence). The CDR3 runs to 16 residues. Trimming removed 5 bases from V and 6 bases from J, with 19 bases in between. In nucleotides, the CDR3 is TGTGCCAGCAGCCCCCGAGGGGGGAGGGACGCCGGGGAGCTGTTTTTT. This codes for CASSPRGGRDAGELFF.

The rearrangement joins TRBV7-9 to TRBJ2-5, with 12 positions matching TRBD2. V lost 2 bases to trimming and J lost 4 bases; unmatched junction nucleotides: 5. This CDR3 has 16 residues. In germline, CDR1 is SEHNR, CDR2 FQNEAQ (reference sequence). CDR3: CASSLPLAGGGETQYF. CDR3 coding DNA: TGTGCCAGCAGCTTACCTCTAGCGGGAGGGGGAGAGACCCAGTACTTC.

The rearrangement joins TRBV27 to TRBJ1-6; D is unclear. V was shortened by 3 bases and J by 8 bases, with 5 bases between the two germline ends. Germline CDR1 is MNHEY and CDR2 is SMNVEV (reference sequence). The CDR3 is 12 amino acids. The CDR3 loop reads CASSFSDSPLHF. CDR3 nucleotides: TGTGCCAGCAGTTTTTCAGATTCACCCCTCCACTTT.

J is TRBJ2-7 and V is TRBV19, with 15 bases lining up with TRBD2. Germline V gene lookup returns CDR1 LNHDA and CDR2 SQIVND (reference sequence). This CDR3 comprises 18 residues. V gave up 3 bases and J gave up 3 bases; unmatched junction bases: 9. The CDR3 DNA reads TGTGCCAGTAGTATGACCCCTGGACTAGCGGGAGGGCTCTACGAGCAGTACTTC. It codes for CASSMTPGLAGGLYEQYF.

CDR3: CASSLSGTDTQYF. The DNA for the CDR3 is TGTGCCAGCAGCCTTAGCGGCACAGATACGCAGTATTTT. The chain has TRBV7-3 and TRBJ2-3; D possibly corresponds to TRBD2 (5 bases). Germline V gene data show CDR1 as SGHTA and CDR2 as FQGTGA. The CDR3 is 13 residues long. Trimming took 5 bases from V and 1 from J, leaving 7 bases between them.

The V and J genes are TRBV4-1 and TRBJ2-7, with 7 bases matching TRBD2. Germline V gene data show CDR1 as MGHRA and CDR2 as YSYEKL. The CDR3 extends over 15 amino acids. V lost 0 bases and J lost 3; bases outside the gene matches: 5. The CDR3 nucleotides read TGCGCCAGCAGCCAAGAATTGCGGGAGAGCTACGAGCAGTACTTC. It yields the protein CASSQELRESYEQYF.

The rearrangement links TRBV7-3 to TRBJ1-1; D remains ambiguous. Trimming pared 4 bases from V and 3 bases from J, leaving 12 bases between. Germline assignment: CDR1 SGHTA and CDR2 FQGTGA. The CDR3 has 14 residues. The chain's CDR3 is CASSSAGGHTEAFF. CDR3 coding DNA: TGTGCCAGCAGCTCGGCGGGTGGCCACACTGAAGCTTTCTTT.

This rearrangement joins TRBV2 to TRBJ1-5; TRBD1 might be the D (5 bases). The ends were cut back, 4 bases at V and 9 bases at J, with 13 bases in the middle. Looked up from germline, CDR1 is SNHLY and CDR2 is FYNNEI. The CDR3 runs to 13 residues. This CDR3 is CASSGDGQGPQHF. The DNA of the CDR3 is TGTGCCAGCAGTGGAGATGGGCAGGGGCCCCAGCATTTT.

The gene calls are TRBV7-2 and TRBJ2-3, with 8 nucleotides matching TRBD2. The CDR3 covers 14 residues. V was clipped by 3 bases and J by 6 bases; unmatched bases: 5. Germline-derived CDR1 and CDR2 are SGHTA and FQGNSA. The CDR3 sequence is CASSFGGAWDTQYF. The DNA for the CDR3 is TGTGCCAGCAGCTTCGGGGGGGCTTGGGATACGCAGTATTTT.

DNA of the CDR3: TGTGCCAGCAGCAACCGGGACACCAACTATGGCTACACCTTC. It is translated as CASSNRDTNYGYTF. The chain employs TRBV21-1 and TRBJ1-2; the table gives TRBD1 as D, unverified against the DNA. TRBV21-1 is recorded as a pseudogene. The CDR3 runs 14 residues.

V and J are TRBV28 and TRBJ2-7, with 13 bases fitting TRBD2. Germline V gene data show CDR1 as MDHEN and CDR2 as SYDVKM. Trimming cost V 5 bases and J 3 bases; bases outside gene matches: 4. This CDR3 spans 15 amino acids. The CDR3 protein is CASSPWTSGSYEQYF. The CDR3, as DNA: TGTGCCAGCAGTCCCTGGACTAGCGGGAGCTACGAGCAGTACTTC.

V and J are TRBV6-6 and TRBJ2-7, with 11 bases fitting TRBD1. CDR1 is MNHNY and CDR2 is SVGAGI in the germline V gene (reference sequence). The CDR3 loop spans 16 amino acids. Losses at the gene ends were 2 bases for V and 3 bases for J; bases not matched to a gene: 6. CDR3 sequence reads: CASSYGPGTGGYEQYF. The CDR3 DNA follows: TGTGCCAGCAGTTACGGCCCCGGGACAGGGGGCTACGAGCAGTACTTC.

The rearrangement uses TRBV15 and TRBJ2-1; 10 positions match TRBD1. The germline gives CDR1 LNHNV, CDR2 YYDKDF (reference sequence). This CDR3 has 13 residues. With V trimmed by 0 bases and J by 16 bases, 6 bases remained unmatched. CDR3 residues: CATSRDTGTGDFF. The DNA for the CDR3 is TGTGCCACCAGCAGAGATACAGGGACAGGGGATTTCTTC.

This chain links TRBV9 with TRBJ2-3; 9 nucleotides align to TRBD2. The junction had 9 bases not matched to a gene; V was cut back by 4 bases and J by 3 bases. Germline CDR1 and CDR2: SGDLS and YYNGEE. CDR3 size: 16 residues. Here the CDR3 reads CASSPLGAGGTDTQYF. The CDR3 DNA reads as TGTGCCAGCAGCCCCCTAGGTGCGGGAGGGACAGATACGCAGTATTTT.

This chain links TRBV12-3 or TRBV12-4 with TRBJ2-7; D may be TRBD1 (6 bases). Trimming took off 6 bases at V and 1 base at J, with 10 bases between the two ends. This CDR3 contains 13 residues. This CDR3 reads CASSQDRSYEQYF. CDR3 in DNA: TGTGCCAGCAGCCAAGACAGGTCCTACGAGCAGTACTTC.

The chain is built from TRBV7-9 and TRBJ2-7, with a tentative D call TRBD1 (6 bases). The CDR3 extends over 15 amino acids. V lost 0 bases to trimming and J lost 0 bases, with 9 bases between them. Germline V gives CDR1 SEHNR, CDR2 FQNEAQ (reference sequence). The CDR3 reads CASSLATGLSYEQYF. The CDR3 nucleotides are TGTGCCAGCAGCTTAGCGACAGGCCTCTCCTACGAGCAGTACTTC.

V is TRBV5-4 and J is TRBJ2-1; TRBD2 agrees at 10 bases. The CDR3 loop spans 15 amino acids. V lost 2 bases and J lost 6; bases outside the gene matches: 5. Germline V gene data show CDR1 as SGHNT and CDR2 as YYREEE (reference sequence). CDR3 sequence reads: CASSLAGGPPNEQFF. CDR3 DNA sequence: TGTGCCAGCAGCTTAGCGGGAGGGCCCCCCAATGAGCAGTTCTTC.

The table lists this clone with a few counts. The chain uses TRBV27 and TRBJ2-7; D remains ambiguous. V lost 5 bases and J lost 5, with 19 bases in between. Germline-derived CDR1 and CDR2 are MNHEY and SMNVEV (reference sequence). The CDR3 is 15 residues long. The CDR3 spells CASSPRSRLPHEQYF. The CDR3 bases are TGTGCCAGCAGTCCCCGGTCCCGCTTGCCCCACGAGCAGTACTTC.

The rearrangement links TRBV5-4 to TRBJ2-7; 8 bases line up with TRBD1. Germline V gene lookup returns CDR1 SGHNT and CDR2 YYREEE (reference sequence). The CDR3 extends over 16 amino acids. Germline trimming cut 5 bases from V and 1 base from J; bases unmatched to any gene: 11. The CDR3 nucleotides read TGTGCCAGCAGTTCTGGACCCGGGACAGGTTCCTACGAGCAGTACTTC. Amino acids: CASSSGPGTGSYEQYF.